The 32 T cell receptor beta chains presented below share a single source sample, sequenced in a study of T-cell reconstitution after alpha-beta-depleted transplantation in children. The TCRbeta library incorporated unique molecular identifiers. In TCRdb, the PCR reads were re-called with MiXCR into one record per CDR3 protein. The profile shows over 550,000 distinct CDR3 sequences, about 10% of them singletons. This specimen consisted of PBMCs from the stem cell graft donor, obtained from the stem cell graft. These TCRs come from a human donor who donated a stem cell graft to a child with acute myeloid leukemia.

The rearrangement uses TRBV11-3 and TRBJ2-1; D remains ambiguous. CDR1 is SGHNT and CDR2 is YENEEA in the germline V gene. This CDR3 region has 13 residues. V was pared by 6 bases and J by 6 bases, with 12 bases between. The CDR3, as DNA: TGTGCCAGCAGTACGACGGTTGGCAATGAGCAGTTCTTC. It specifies CASSTTVGNEQFF.

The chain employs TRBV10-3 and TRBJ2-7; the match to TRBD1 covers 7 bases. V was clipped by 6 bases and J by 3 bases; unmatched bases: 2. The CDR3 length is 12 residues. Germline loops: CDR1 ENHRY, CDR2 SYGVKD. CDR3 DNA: TGTGCCATCAGGGGGGACAGCTACGAGCAGTACTTC. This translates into CAIRGDSYEQYF.

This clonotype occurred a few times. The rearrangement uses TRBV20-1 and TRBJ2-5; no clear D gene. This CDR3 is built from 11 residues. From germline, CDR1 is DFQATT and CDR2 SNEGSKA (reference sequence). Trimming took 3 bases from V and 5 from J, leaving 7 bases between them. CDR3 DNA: TGCAGTGCTAGGATGGGCGAGACCCAGTACTTC. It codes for CSARMGETQYF.

DNA for the CDR3: TGTGCCTGGAGTCGGAGGGCAGGCACCGGCGGCACTGAAGCTTTCTTT. It is translated as CAWSRRAGTGGTEAFF. This sequence joins TRBV30 and TRBJ1-1; no reliable D call. CDR3 length: 16 amino acids. With 2 bases removed from V and 4 bases from J, the gap between germline ends came to 20 bases. Germline CDR1 reads GTSNPN; CDR2 reads SVGIG (reference sequence).

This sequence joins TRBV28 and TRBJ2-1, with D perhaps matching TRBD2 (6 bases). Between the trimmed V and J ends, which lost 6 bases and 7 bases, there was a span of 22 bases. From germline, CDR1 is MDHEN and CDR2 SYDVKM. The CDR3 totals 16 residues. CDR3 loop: CASRNGDSKGRNEQFF. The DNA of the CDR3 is TGTGCCAGCAGAAATGGGGACTCGAAAGGAAGGAATGAGCAGTTCTTC.

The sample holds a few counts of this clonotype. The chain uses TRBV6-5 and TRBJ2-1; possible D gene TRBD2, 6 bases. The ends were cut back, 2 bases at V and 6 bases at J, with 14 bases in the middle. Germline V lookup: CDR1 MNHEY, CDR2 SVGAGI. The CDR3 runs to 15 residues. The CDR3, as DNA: TGTGCCAGCAGTTACGGGGGACTTAAATCCAATGAGCAGTTCTTC. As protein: CASSYGGLKSNEQFF.

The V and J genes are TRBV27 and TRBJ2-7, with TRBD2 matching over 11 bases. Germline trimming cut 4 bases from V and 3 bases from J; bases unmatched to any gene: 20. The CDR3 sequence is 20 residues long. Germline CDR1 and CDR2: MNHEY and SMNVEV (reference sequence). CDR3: CASSSAPGQATSGSLYEQYF. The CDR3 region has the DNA TGTGCCAGCAGTTCTGCTCCGGGACAGGCAACTAGCGGGAGTCTCTACGAGCAGTACTTC.

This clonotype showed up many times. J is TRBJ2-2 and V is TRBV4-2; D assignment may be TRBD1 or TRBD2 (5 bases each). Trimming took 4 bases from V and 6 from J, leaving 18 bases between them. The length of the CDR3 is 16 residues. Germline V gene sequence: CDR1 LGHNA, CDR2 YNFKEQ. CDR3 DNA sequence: TGTGCCAGCAGCCCCAGGGTTGGACTGGGATCCGGGGAGCTGTTTTTT. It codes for CASSPRVGLGSGELFF.

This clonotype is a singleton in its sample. The CDR3 sequence: CASSLVGPDGTDTQYF. CDR3 nucleotides: TGTGCCAGCAGCTTAGTGGGTCCGGACGGCACAGATACGCAGTATTTT. The V and J genes are TRBV7-2 and TRBJ2-3, with D uncertain. This CDR3 is built from 16 residues. The V and J ends lost 1 base and 1 base respectively, with 12 bases between them. Germline CDR1 is SGHTA and CDR2 is FQGNSA.

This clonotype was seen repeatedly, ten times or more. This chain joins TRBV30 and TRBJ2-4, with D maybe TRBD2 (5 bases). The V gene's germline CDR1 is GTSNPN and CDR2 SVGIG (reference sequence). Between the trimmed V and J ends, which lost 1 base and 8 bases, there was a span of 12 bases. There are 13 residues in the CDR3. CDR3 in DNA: TGTGCCTGGAGTGCCCCCGGAGCGGACATTCAGTACTTC. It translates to CAWSAPGADIQYF.

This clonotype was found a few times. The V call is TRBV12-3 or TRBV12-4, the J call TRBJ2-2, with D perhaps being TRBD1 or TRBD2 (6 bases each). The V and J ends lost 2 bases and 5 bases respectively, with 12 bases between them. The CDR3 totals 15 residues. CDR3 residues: CASSLPRGGTGELFF. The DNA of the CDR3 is TGTGCCAGCAGTTTACCCAGGGGAGGTACCGGGGAGCTGTTTTTT.

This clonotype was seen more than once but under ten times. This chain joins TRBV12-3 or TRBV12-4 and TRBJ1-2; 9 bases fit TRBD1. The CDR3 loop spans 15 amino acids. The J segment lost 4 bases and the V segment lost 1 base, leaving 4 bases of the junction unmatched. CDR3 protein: CASSLVTGGVYGYTF. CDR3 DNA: TGTGCCAGCAGTTTAGTGACAGGGGGTGTCTATGGCTACACCTTC.

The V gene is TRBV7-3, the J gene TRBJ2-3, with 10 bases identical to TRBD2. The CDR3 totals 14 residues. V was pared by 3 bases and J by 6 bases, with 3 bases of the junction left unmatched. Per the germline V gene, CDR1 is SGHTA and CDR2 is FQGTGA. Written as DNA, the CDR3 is TGTGCCAGCAGCTTGAGCGGGAGGGGGGATACGCAGTATTTT. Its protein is CASSLSGRGDTQYF.

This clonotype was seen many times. The CDR3 DNA reads TGCAGTGCTAGAGCCACCGGGGACAGCTACAATGAGCAGTTCTTC. It is translated as CSARATGDSYNEQFF. The chain employs TRBV20-1 and TRBJ2-1; 7 bases fit TRBD1. Germline V gene data show CDR1 as DFQATT and CDR2 as SNEGSKA (reference sequence). The CDR3 length is 15 residues. The trim removed 1 base at V and 3 bases at J, leaving 6 bases unmatched.

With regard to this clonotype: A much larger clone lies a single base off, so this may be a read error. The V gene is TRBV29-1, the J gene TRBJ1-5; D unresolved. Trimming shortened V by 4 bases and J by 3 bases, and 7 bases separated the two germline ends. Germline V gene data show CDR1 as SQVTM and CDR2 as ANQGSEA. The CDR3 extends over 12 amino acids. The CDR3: CSVAFDNQPQHF. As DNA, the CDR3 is TGCAGCGTTGCTTTCGACAATCAGCCCCAGCATTTT.

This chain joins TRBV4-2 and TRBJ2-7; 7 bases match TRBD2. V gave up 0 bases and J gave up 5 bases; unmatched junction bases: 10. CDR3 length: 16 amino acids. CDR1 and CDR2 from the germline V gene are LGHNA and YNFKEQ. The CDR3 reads CASSQDTWEGPDEQYF. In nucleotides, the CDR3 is TGTGCCAGCAGCCAAGATACATGGGAGGGCCCAGACGAGCAGTACTTC.

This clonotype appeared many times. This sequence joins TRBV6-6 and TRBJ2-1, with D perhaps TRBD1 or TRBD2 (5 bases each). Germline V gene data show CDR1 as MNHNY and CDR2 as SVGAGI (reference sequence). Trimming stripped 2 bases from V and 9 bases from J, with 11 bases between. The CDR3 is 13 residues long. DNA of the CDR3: TGTGCCAGCAGTTACGGAGAGGGGACTGAGCAGTTCTTC. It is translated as CASSYGEGTEQFF.

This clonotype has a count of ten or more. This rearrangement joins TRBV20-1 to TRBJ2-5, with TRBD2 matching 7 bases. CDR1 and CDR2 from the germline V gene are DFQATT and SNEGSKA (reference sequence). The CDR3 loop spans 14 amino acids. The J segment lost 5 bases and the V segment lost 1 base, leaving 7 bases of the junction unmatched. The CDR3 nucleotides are TGCAGTGCTAGAGTCGGCGGGAGTGGGGAGACCCAGTACTTC. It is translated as CSARVGGSGETQYF.

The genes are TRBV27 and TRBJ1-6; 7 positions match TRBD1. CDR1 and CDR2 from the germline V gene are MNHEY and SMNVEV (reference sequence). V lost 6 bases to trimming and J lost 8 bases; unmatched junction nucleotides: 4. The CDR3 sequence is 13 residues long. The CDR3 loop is CASRITGDSPLHF. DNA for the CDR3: TGTGCCAGCAGAATAACAGGGGATTCACCCCTCCACTTT.

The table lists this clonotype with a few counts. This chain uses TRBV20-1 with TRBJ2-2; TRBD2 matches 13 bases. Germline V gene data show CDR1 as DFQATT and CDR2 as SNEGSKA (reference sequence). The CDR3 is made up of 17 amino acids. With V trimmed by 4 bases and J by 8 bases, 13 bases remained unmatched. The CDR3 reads CSATRLAGGLLSGELFF. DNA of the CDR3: TGCAGTGCTACCCGACTAGCGGGGGGCCTTTTGAGTGGGGAGCTGTTTTTT.

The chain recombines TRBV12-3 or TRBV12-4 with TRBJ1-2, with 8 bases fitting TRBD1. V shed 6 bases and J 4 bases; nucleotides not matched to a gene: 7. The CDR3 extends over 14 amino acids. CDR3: CASRFSTGVYGYTF. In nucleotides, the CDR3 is TGTGCCAGCAGATTTTCGACAGGGGTCTATGGCTACACCTTC.

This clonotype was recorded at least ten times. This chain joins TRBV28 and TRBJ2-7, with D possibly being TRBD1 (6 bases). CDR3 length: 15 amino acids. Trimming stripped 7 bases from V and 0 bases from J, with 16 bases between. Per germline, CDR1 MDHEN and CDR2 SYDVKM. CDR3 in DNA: TGTGCCAGCAACTTCCCGGGACACCTCTCCTACGAGCAGTACTTC. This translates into CASNFPGHLSYEQYF. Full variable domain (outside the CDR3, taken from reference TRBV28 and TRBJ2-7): DVKVTQSSRYLVKRTGEKVFLECVQDMDHENMFWYRQDPGLGLRLIYFSYDVKMKEKGDIPEGYSVSREKKERFSLILESASTNQTSMYLCASNFPGHLSYEQYFGPGTRLTVT.

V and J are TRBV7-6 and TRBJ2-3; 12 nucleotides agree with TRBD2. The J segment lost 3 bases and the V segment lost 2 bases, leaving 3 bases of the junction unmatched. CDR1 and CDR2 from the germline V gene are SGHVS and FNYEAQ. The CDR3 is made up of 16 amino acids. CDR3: CASSLSGTSGTDTQYF. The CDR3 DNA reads TGTGCCAGCAGCTTATCAGGGACTAGCGGGACAGATACGCAGTATTTT.

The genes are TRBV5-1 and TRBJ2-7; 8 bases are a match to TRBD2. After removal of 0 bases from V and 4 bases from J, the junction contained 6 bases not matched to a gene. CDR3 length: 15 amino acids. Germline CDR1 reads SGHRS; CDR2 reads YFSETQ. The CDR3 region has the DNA TGCGCCAGCAGCTTGGAAGCAGCGGGAGTTTACGAGCAGTACTTC. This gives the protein CASSLEAAGVYEQYF.

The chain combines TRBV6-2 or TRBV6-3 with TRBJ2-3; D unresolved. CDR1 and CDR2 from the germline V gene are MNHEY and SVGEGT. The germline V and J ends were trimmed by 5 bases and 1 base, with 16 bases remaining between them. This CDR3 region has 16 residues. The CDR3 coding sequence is TGTGCCAGCAGTCCCGGGTCCTTCGTCGGCACAGATACGCAGTATTTT. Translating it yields CASSPGSFVGTDTQYF.

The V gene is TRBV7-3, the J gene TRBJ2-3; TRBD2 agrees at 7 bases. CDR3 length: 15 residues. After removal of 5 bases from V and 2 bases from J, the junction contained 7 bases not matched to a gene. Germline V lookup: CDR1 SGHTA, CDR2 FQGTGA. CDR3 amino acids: CASSATSRSTDTQYF. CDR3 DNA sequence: TGTGCCAGCAGCGCGACTAGCAGATCCACAGATACGCAGTATTTT.

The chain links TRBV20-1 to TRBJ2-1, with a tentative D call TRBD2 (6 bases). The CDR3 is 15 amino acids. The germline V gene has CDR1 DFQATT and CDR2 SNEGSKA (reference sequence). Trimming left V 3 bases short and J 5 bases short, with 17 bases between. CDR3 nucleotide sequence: TGCAGTGCTAGCCCTAGCGTCCTTAACGACAATGAGCAGTTCTTC. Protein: CSASPSVLNDNEQFF.

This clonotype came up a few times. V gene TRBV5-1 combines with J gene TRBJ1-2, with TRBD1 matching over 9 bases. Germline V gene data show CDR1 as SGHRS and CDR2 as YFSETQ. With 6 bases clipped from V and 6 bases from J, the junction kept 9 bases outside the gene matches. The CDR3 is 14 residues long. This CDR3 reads CASNPGQGLNGYTF. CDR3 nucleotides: TGCGCCAGCAACCCGGGACAGGGACTTAATGGCTACACCTTC.

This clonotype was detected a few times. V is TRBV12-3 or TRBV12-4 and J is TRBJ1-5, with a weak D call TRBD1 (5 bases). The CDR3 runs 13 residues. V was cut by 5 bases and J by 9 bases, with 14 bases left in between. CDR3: CASSTQVIGPQHF. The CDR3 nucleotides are TGTGCCAGCAGTACACAGGTGATCGGGCCCCAGCATTTT.

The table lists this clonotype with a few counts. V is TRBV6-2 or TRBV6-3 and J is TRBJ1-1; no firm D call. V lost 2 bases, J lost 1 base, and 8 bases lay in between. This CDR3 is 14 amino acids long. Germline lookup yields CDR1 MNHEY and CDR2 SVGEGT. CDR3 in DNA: TGTGCCAGCAGTTACACCCGGGGGAACACTGAAGCTTTCTTT. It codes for CASSYTRGNTEAFF.

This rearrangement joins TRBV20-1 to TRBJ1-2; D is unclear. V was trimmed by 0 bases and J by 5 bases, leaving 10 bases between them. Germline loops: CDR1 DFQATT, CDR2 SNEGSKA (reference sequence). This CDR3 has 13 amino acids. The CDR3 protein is CSARDDSDYGYTF. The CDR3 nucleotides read TGCAGTGCTAGAGATGATTCCGATTATGGCTACACCTTC.

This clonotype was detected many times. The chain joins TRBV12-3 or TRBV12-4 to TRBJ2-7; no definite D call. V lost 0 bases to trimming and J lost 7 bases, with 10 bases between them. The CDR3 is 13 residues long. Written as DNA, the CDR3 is TGTGCCAGCAGTTTAGCGGCGGCCTCTGAGCAGTACTTC. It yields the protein CASSLAAASEQYF.